Presented here are 22 T cell receptor beta chains from one specimen sequenced in a study of beta chain features in type 1 diabetes. Whole-study findings and limits: TCRB CDR3s were moderately but significantly shorter in Type 1 diabetes patients in all four CD4+ subsets.

Their specific antigens are unknown. Expressed TCRB transcripts got sequenced, as all isolated RNA was reverse transcribed. TCRdb keeps only in-frame clones here, not all; method: immunoSEQ multiplex PCR. The sample consists of a few hundred thousand clones, 9.6% of them appearing once. Material for sequencing was central memory CD4+ T cells from blood. These receptors were taken from a man between 25 and 39 years old with type 1 diabetes.

This clone has a handful of counts. V and J are TRBV4-3 and TRBJ2-1; TRBD2 matches at 8 bases. Per germline, CDR1 LGHNA and CDR2 YSLEER. The CDR3 spans 18 residues. Trimming removed 1 base from V and 2 bases from J; junction bases left unmatched: 10. The CDR3: CASSQAPSSGRTYNEQFF. In DNA, the CDR3 is TGCGCCAGCAGCCAAGCGCCATCTAGCGGGCGAACCTACAATGAGCAGTTCTTC.

The V gene is TRBV28, the J gene TRBJ1-5, with 8 bases lining up with TRBD1. V dropped 5 bases and J dropped 4; count of bases not matched to a gene: 4. CDR3 length: 14 residues. In germline, CDR1 is MDHEN, CDR2 SYDVKM. In DNA, the CDR3 is TGTGCCAGCAGTGGGACAGGCTTTAATCAGCCCCAGCATTTT. Translating gives CASSGTGFNQPQHF.

J is TRBJ2-3 and V is TRBV5-1; 9 nucleotides line up with TRBD2. Per the germline V gene, CDR1 is SGHRS and CDR2 is YFSETQ. Germline trimming cut 4 bases from V and 4 bases from J; bases unmatched to any gene: 7. This CDR3 has 15 amino acids. The CDR3 nucleotides are TGCGCCAGCAGCCACATGGGACTAGCTCCAGATACGCAGTATTTT. Amino acid sequence: CASSHMGLAPDTQYF.

This clone appeared a few times. V gene TRBV6-6 combines with J gene TRBJ2-7; TRBD2 matches 12 bases. Germline V gene sequence: CDR1 MNHNY, CDR2 SVGAGI (reference sequence). CDR3 length: 14 amino acids. V lost 6 bases and J lost 10; bases outside the gene matches: 10. CDR3 DNA sequence: TGTGCCAGCAGGTCCGGGACTAGCGGGTCACATCAGTACTTC. It encodes CASRSGTSGSHQYF.

This chain joins TRBV9 and TRBJ2-2; D gene uncertain. Germline V CDR1 and CDR2: SGDLS, YYNGEE. The CDR3 spans 15 residues. V lost 0 bases and J 7 bases, leaving 13 bases between the germline ends. The CDR3, as DNA: TGTGCCAGCAGCGTAGGACCCACAAGGAGCGGGGAGCTGTTTTTT. Translating gives CASSVGPTRSGELFF.

The rearrangement links TRBV5-1 to TRBJ1-2; TRBD1 agrees at 7 bases. Germline lookup yields CDR1 SGHRS and CDR2 YFSETQ. The V and J ends lost 4 bases and 9 bases, in that order; junction bases with no gene match: 9. The CDR3 has 13 amino acids. CDR3 in amino acids: CASSAGTASSYTF. The CDR3, as DNA: TGCGCCAGCAGCGCAGGGACAGCCTCAAGCTACACCTTC.

The sample holds a few counts of this clone. The same CDR3 also results from other DNA sequences found in this sample. The chain is built from TRBV5-4 and TRBJ1-5, with D possibly TRBD1 on 5 matching bases. This CDR3 spans 14 amino acids. Germline V gene data show CDR1 as SGHNT and CDR2 as YYREEE (reference sequence). Trimming cost V 0 bases and J 7 bases, with 11 bases left between them. In DNA, the CDR3 is TGTGCCAGCAGCTTGGCCGGGGGGAACCAGCCCCAGCATTTT. Its protein product is CASSLAGGNQPQHF.

The table lists this clone with a few counts. V and J are TRBV30 and TRBJ1-4; 7 nucleotides agree with TRBD1. The CDR3 is 15 residues long. Germline CDR1 reads GTSNPN; CDR2 reads SVGIG (reference sequence). Unmatched junction bases numbered 3, after V lost 1 base and J lost 1 base. CDR3 in DNA: TGTGCCTGGAGTGGGCAGGGGGGAACTAATGAAAAACTGTTTTTT. This gives the protein CAWSGQGGTNEKLFF.

This clone has only a few counts. The chain uses TRBV7-9 and TRBJ2-3, with no clear D. This CDR3 has 12 amino acids. Germline V CDR1 and CDR2: SEHNR, FQNEAQ (reference sequence). The V and J ends lost 5 bases and 6 bases respectively, with 9 bases between them. CDR3 in amino acids: CASSASGDTQYF. CDR3 in DNA: TGTGCCAGCAGCGCCTCTGGGGATACGCAGTATTTT.

With regard to this clone: This likely traces to a read error, being one base from a far larger clone. The V gene is TRBV4-1, the J gene TRBJ2-3; 8 bases line up with TRBD2. The V and J ends lost 2 bases and 0 bases, in that order; junction bases with no gene match: 10. Per the germline V gene, CDR1 is MGHRA and CDR2 is YSYEKL. This CDR3 contains 18 residues. In DNA, the CDR3 is TGCGCCAGCAGCCAAAAGAGCGGGAGTGGTAGTAGCACAGATACGCAGTATTTT. Its translation: CASSQKSGSGSSTDTQYF.

J is TRBJ1-1 and V is TRBV19; TRBD1 might be the D (5 bases). CDR1 is LNHDA and CDR2 is SQIVND in the germline V gene (reference sequence). There are 14 residues in the CDR3. The V and J ends lost 4 bases and 0 bases respectively, with 9 bases between them. CDR3 region: CASSSRGMNTEAFF. Written as DNA, the CDR3 is TGTGCCAGTAGTAGTCGGGGCATGAACACTGAAGCTTTCTTT.

This chain uses TRBV14 with TRBJ2-7; possibly TRBD1 or TRBD2 for D (5 bases each). Trimming shortened V by 7 bases and J by 0 bases, and 13 bases separated the two germline ends. CDR3 length: 14 amino acids. Germline CDR1 reads SGHDN; CDR2 reads FVKESK. CDR3 region: CASTRDPSSYEQYF. Written as DNA, the CDR3 is TGTGCCAGCACCCGGGACCCCAGCTCCTACGAGCAGTACTTC.

There are many counts of this clone. The chain uses TRBV5-1 and TRBJ2-1; no definite D call. V dropped 0 bases and J dropped 5 bases, with 12 bases sitting between them. The germline V gene has CDR1 SGHRS and CDR2 YFSETQ. The CDR3 is made up of 15 amino acids. Here the CDR3 DNA reads TGCGCCAGCAGCTTGGTGGTGGGTAGTGACAATGAGCAGTTCTTC. Amino acids: CASSLVVGSDNEQFF.

This clone was found many times. The rearrangement uses TRBV14 and TRBJ2-1; TRBD2 agrees at 11 bases. Germline V gene sequence: CDR1 SGHDN, CDR2 FVKESK. V was pared by 6 bases and J by 4 bases, with 5 bases of the junction left unmatched. The length of the CDR3 is 15 residues. CDR3 residues: CASRKTSGVYNEQFF. For the CDR3, the DNA is TGTGCCAGCAGGAAGACTAGCGGGGTATACAATGAGCAGTTCTTC.

This chain connects TRBV5-1 to TRBJ2-5; 8 positions agree with TRBD2. The CDR3 loop spans 13 amino acids. Germline V gene sequence: CDR1 SGHRS, CDR2 YFSETQ. The V gene end was trimmed by 10 bases and the J gene end by 3 bases; junction bases not matched to a gene: 8. The CDR3 nucleotides are TGCGCCTCCGGGGTAGCGGGAAAAGAGACCCAGTACTTC. Protein: CASGVAGKETQYF.

This clone was counted only a few times. The V and J genes are TRBV6-5 and TRBJ2-3, with 9 bases aligning to TRBD1. Per the germline V gene, CDR1 is MNHEY and CDR2 is SVGAGI. The CDR3 is 14 amino acids. V lost 5 bases and J lost 6; bases outside the gene matches: 6. The DNA of the CDR3 is TGTGCCAGCAGTGGGTTGGGGACAGGGGATACGCAGTATTTT. This sequence encodes CASSGLGTGDTQYF.

The chain carries TRBV5-4 and TRBJ1-2, with D tentatively TRBD1 (6 bases). Trimming cost V 4 bases and J 2 bases, with 12 bases left between them. The CDR3 is 14 amino acids. CDR1 is SGHNT and CDR2 is YYREEE in the germline V gene (reference sequence). CDR3 sequence: CASSEKTGNYGYTF. The CDR3 DNA sequence: TGTGCCAGCAGCGAAAAAACAGGGAACTATGGCTACACCTTC.

This clone came up a few times. CDR3 bases: TGTGCCAGCAACAAGGAGGGATCCTACGAGCAGTACTTC. Translation gives CASNKEGSYEQYF. The chain employs TRBV7-9 and TRBJ2-7, with D possibly TRBD2 on 6 matching bases. CDR1 and CDR2 from the germline V gene are SEHNR and FQNEAQ (reference sequence). V was shortened by 7 bases and J by 1 base, with 11 bases between the two germline ends. The CDR3 contains 13 residues.

The sample holds a few counts of this clone. J is TRBJ1-2 and V is TRBV5-1; 7 bases fit TRBD1. The CDR3 spans 13 residues. Germline assignment: CDR1 SGHRS and CDR2 YFSETQ. Unmatched junction bases numbered 6, after V lost 3 bases and J lost 7 bases. The chain's CDR3 is CASSYGQDGGYTF. In nucleotides, the CDR3 is TGCGCCAGCAGCTACGGACAGGACGGTGGCTACACCTTC.

The V and J genes are TRBV29-1 and TRBJ2-3; TRBD2 aligns across 7 bases. Germline lookup yields CDR1 SQVTM and CDR2 ANQGSEA. The CDR3 has 16 residues. With 6 bases clipped from V and 0 bases from J, the junction kept 12 bases outside the gene matches. CDR3 in DNA: TGCAGCGTCGTCCCCCGGGGAGGGACTAGCACAGATACGCAGTATTTT. Its protein product is CSVVPRGGTSTDTQYF.

The chain links TRBV7-8 to TRBJ1-1, with TRBD1 matching over 9 bases. V was clipped by 0 bases and J by 8 bases; unmatched bases: 7. There are 15 residues in the CDR3. CDR1 and CDR2 (germline): SGHVS, FQNEAQ. This CDR3 is CASSLAEQGAQEAFF. In nucleotides, the CDR3 is TGTGCCAGCAGCTTAGCGGAACAGGGGGCACAGGAAGCTTTCTTT. Complete variable domain (other parts from reference TRBV7-8 and TRBJ1-1): GAGVSQSPRYKVAKRGQDVALRCDPISGHVSLFWYQQALGQGPEFLTYFQNEAQLDKSGLPSDRFFAERPEGSVSTLKIQRTQQEDSAVYLCASSLAEQGAQEAFFGQGTRLTVV.

This clone was detected a few times. The V gene is TRBV30, the J gene TRBJ1-2; TRBD1 agrees at 11 bases. J gave up 8 bases and V 7 bases, and 12 bases lay outside the gene matches. The CDR3 totals 14 residues. Germline V gene sequence: CDR1 GTSNPN, CDR2 SVGIG (reference sequence). DNA for the CDR3: TGTGCCTCTCCGGGACAGGGGGTTACTGGAGGCTACACCTTC. Translated: CASPGQGVTGGYTF.